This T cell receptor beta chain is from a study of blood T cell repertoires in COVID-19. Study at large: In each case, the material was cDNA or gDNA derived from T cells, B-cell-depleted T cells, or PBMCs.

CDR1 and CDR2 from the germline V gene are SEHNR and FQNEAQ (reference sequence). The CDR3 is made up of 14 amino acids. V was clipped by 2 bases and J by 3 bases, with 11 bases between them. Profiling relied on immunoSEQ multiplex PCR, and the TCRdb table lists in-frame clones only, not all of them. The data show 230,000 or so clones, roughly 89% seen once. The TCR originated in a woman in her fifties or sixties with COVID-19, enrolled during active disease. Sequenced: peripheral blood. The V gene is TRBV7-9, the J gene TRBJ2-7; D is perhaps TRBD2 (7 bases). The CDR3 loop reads CASSLRGGHYEQYF. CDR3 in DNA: TGTGCCAGCAGCTTACGCGGGGGCCACTACGAGCAGTACTTC.